The source of this T cell receptor (beta chain) is a study of beta chain features in type 1 diabetes. The sequenced template was cDNA made from the entire isolated RNA. Sequencing was performed with immunoSEQ multiplex PCR; in TCRdb, only in-frame clones are kept and a portion is missing. This sample has about 240,000 clones, with 27% found just once. This clone was seen more than once but under ten times. V lost 5 bases and J lost 5; bases outside the gene matches: 8. The CDR3 loop spans 15 amino acids. Germline CDR1 SEHNR, CDR2 FQNEAQ (reference sequence). The chain links TRBV7-9 to TRBJ2-1; 8 nucleotides align to TRBD2. This clonotype originated in a man aged 30 to 45 in good health. Source material: central memory CD4+ T cells from blood. The CDR3 bases are TGTGCCAGCAGCCCCGGGAGGGGCCCTAACAATGAGCAGTTCTTC. Its translation: CASSPGRGPNNEQFF.